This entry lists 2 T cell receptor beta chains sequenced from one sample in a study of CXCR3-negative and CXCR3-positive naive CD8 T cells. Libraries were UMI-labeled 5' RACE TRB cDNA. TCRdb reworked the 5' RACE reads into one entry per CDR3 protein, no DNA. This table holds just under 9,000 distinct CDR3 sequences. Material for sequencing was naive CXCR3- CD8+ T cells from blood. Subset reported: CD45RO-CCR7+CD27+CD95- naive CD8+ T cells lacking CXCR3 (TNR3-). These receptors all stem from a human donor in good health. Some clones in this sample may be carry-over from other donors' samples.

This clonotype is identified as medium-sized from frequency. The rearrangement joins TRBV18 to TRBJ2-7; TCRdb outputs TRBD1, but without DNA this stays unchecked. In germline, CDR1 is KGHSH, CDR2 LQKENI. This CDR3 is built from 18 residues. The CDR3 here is CASSPLERERKTSYEQYF.

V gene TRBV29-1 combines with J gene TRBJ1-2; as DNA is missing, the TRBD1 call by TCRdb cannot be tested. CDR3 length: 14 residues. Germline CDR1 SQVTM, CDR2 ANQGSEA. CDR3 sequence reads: CSADLGTGPHGYTF.